This TCR beta chain was captured in a study of blood T cell repertoires in COVID-19. Here immunoSEQ multiplex PCR was the method, and the copy in TCRdb shows in-frame clones only, minus some. Of about 250,000 clones listed, more than 70% were seen once; the top ten hold 0.95% to 1%. Sequences were obtained from peripheral blood. The sequence was collected from a woman aged 40 to 55 who had recovered from COVID-19.

The CDR3 loop is CASSQDWGYYNEQFF. The DNA of the CDR3 is TGTGCCAGCAGCCAAGATTGGGGCTACTACAATGAGCAGTTCTTC. The chain combines TRBV14 with TRBJ2-1, with a tentative D call TRBD1 (5 bases). Deletions cut 0 bases from V and 3 bases from J, with 9 bases between. This CDR3 is 15 amino acids long. Germline CDR1 and CDR2: SGHDN and FVKESK.